What follows are 3 T cell receptor beta chains derived from one specimen sequenced in a study of blood T cell repertoires in COVID-19 (dated by TCRdb to 2019 to 2021). Library creation used the immunoSEQ multiplex PCR assay. TCRdb stores this immuneACCESS table with in-frame sequences only. Part of the clones is absent; in the studies checked, under half of the shortfall reflects unresolved V genes, and no reason is known for the rest. The sample contains under 200,000 clones, about 89% of them found a single time. The ten top clones hold roughly 2.5% of the sample. The sample taken for sequencing was peripheral blood. The receptors come from a man aged 35-49 years with active or convalescent COVID-19.

This sequence joins TRBV20-1 and TRBJ1-1, with D perhaps matching TRBD1 (5 bases). The CDR3 spans 11 residues. Germline-derived CDR1 and CDR2 are DFQATT and SNEGSKA (reference sequence). Between the trimmed V and J ends, which lost 0 bases and 8 bases, there was a span of 7 bases. CDR3 region: CSAREAGEAFF. CDR3 in DNA: TGCAGTGCTAGAGAAGCAGGGGAAGCTTTCTTT.

The genes are TRBV7-9 and TRBJ2-2, with TRBD2 matching over 8 bases. The CDR3 sequence is 17 residues long. Trimming at V came to 8 bases and at J to 0 bases, leaving 11 bases not matched to a gene. The germline V gene has CDR1 SEHNR and CDR2 FQNEAQ (reference sequence). CDR3 region: CASPRAGAPANTGELFF. The CDR3 nucleotides read TGTGCCAGCCCCAGAGCGGGGGCCCCCGCGAACACCGGGGAGCTGTTTTTT.

The V and J genes are TRBV12-3 or TRBV12-4 and TRBJ1-1; 7 nucleotides align to TRBD1. The CDR3 is 13 residues long. Trimming removed 3 bases from V and 5 bases from J; junction bases left unmatched: 3. For the CDR3, the DNA is TGTGCCAGCAGTTTCGGGACAGAGACTGAAGCTTTCTTT. Protein product: CASSFGTETEAFF.